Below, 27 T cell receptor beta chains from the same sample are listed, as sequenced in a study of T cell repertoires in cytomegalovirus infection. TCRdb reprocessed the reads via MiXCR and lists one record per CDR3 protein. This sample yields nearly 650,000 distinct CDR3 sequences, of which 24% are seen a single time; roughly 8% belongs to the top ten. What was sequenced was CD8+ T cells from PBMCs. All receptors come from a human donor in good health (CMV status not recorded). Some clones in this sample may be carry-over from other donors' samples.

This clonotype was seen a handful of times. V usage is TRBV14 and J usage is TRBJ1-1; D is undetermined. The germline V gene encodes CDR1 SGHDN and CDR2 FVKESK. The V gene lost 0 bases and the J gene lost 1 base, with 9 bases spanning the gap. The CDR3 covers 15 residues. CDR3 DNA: TGTGCCAGCAGCCAAGACCCCAGACGGAACACTGAAGCTTTCTTT. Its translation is CASSQDPRRNTEAFF.

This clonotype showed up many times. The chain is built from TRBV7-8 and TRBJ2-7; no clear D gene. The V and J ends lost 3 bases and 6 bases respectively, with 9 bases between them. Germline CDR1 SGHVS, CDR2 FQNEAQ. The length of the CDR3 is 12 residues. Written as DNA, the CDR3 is TGTGCCAGCAGCTTGATCTACTCCGAGCAGTACGTC. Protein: CASSLIYSEQYV.

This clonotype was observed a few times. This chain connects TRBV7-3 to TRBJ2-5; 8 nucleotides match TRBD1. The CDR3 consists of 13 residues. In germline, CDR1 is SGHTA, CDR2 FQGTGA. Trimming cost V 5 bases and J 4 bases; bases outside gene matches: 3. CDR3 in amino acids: CASSNDRGETQYF. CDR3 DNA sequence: TGTGCCAGCAGCAACGACAGGGGAGAGACCCAGTACTTC.

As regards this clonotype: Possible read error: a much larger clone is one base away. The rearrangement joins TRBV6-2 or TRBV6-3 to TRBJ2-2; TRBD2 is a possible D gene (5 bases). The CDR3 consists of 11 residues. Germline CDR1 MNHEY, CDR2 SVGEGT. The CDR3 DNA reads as TGTGCCAGCACGGGCACCGGGGAGCTGATTTTT. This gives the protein CASTGTGELIF.

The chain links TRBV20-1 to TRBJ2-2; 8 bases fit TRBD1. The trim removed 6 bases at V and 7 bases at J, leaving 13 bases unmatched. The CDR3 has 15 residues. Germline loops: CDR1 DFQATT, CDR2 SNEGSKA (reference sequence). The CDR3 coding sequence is TGCAGTGCAAGGATGAGGACAGGGCTGAGCGGGGAGCTGTTTTTT. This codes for CSARMRTGLSGELFF.

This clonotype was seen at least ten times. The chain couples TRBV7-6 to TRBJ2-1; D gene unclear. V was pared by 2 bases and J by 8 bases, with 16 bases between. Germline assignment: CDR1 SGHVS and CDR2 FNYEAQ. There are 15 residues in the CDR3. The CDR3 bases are TGTGCCAGCAGCTTAAGTTCTCGGTCCGGATATGAGCAGTTCTTC. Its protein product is CASSLSSRSGYEQFF.

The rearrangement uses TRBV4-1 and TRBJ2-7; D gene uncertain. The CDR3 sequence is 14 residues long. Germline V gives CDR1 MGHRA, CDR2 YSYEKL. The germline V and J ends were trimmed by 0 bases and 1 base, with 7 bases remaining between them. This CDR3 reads CASSQEHGSYEQYF. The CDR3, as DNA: TGCGCCAGCAGCCAAGAACACGGATCCTACGAGCAGTACTTC.

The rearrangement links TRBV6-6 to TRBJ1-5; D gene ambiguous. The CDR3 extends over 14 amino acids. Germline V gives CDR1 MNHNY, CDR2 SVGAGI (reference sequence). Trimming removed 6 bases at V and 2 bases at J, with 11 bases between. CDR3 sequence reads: CASSLREGNQPQHF. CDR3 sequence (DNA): TGTGCCAGCAGCTTGAGGGAAGGCAATCAGCCCCAGCATTTT.

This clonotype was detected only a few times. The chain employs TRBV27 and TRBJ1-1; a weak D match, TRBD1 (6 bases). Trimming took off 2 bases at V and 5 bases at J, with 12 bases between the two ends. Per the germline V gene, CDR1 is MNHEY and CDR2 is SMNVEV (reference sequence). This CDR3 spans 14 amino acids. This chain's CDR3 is CASSLAQGKTEAFF. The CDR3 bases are TGTGCCAGCAGTTTAGCACAGGGAAAAACTGAAGCTTTCTTT.

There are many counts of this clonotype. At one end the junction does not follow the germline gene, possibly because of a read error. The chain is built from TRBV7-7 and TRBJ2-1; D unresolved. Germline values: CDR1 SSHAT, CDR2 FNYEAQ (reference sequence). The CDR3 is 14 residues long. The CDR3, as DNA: TGTGCTAGCAGTCCCCTTTTGAGCAGCGATGAGCAGTTCTTC. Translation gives CASSPLLSSDEQFF.

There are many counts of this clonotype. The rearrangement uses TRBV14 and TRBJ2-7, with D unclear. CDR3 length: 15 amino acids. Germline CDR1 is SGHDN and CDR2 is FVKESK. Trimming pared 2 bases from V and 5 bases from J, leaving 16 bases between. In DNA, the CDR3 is TGTGCCAGCAGCCAATACGGACGGTCCCGGGACGAGCAGTACGTC. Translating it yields CASSQYGRSRDEQYV.

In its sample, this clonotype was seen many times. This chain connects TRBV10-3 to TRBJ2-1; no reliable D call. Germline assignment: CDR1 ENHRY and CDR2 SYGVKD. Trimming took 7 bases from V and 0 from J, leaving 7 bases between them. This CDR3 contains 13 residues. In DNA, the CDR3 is TGTGCCATCAAGGTGGACTCCTACAATGAGCAGTTCTTC. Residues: CAIKVDSYNEQFF.

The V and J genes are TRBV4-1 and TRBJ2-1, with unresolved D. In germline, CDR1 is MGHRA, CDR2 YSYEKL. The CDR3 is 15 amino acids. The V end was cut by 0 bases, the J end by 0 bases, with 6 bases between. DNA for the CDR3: TGCGCCAGCAGCCAAGAATTGAGCTCCTACAATGAGCAGTTCTTC. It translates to CASSQELSSYNEQFF.

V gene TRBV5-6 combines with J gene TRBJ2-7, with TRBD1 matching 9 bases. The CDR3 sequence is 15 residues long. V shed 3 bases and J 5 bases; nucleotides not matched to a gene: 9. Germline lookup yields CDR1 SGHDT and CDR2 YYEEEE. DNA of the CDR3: TGTGCCAGCAGCTCACCGGGACAGGGCTTCAACGAGCAGTACTTC. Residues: CASSSPGQGFNEQYF.

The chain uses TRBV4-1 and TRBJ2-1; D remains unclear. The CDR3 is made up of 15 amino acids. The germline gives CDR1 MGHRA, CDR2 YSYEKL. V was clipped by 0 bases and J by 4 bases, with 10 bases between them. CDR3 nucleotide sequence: TGCGCCAGCAGCCAAGATAGAATAGGATACAATGAGCAGTTCTTC. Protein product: CASSQDRIGYNEQFF.

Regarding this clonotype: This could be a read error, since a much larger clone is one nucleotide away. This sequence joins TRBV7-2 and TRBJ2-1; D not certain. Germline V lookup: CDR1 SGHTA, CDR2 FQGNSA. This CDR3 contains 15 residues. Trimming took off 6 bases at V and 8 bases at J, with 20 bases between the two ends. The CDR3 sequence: CASSPYASLIDEQFF. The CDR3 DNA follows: TGTGCCAGCAGTCCTTACGCCTCCTTGATAGATGAGCAGTTCTTC.

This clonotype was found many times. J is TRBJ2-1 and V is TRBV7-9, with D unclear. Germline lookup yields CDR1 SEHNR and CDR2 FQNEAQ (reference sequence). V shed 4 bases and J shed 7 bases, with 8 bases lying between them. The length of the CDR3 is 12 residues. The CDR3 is CASSSGENEQFF. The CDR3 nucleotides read TGTGCCAGCAGCTCCGGTGAGAATGAGCAGTTCTTC.

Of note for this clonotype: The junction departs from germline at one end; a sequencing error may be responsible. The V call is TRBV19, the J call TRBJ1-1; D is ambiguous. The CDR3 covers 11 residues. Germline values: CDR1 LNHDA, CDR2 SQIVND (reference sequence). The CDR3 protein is CVSTAGGEAFF. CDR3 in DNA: TGTGTCAGTACGGCGGGAGGTGAAGCTTTCTTT.

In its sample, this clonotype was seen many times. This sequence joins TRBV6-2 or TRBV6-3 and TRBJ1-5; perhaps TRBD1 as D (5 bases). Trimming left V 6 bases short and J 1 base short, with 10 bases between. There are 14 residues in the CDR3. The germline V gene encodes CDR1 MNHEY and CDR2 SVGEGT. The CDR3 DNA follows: TGTGCCAGCAGAGGGGTTCCGAGCAATCAGCCCCAGCATTTT. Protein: CASRGVPSNQPQHF.

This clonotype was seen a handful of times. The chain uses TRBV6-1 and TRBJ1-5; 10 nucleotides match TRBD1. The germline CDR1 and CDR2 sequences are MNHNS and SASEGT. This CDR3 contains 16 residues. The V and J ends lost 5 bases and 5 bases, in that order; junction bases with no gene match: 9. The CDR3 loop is CASSTTGTGDDQPQHF. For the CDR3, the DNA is TGTGCCAGCAGTACGACCGGGACAGGGGACGATCAGCCCCAGCATTTT.

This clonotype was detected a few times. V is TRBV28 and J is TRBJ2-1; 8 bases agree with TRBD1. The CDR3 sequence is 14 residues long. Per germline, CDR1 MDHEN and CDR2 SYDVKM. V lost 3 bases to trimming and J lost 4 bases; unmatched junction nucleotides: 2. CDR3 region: CASSLTGEYNEQFF. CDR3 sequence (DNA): TGTGCCAGCAGTTTGACAGGGGAGTACAATGAGCAGTTCTTC.

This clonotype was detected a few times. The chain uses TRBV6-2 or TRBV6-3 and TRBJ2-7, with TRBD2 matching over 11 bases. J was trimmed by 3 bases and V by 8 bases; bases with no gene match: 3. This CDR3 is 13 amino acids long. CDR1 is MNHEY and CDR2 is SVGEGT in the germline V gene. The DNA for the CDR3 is TGTGCCAGCGGGCTAGCGGGGGGCTACGAGCAGTACGTC. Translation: CASGLAGGYEQYV.

The CDR3 DNA reads TGTGCCAGCAGATCTTTCGGACAGTCGGGGTTCCAAGAGACCCAGTACTTC. This encodes CASRSFGQSGFQETQYF. The chain combines TRBV28 with TRBJ2-5; tentative D call: TRBD1 (6 bases). This CDR3 has 17 amino acids. V lost 6 bases and J lost 1, with 21 bases in between. Per germline, CDR1 MDHEN and CDR2 SYDVKM.

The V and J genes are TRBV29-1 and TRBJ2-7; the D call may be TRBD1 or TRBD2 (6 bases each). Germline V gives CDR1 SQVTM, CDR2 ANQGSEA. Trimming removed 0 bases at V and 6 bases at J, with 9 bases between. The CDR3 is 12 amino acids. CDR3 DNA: TGCAGCGTTGAAGATCGGGGGCCCGAGCAGTACTTC. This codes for CSVEDRGPEQYF.

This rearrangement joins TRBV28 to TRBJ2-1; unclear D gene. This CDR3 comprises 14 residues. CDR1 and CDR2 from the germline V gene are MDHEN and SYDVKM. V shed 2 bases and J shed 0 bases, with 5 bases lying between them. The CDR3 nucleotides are TGTGCCAGCAGTTTAGCGTACTCCTACAATGAGCAGTTCTTC. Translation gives CASSLAYSYNEQFF.

The CDR3 reads CSALIGEDRAFNYGYTF. CDR3 coding DNA: TGCAGTGCCTTAATTGGAGAGGACAGGGCCTTTAACTATGGCTACACCTTC. The chain has TRBV20-1 and TRBJ1-2, with TRBD1 identical over 8 bases. The germline V gene encodes CDR1 DFQATT and CDR2 SNEGSKA (reference sequence). The CDR3 has 17 amino acids. With 6 bases clipped from V and 1 base from J, the junction kept 16 bases outside the gene matches.

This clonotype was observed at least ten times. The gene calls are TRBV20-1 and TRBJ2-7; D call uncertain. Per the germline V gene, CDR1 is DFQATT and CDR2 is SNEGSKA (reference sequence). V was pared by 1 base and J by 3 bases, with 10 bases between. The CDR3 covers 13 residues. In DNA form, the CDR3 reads TGCAGTGCTAGAGGAAACTCCGACTACGAGCAGTACTTC. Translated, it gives CSARGNSDYEQYF.